This TCR beta chain appears in the sequencing data of a study of cytomegalovirus exposure and HLA in healthy donors. CDR1 SGHRS and CDR2 YFSETQ come from the germline V gene. This CDR3 region has 16 residues. With 4 bases clipped from V and 3 bases from J, the junction kept 5 bases outside the gene matches. The repertoire was sequenced with immunoSEQ multiplex PCR; TCRdb's copy has only in-frame clones and lacks some. The data show 180,000 or so clones, about 83% seen once. General study results and limits: The tendency of first-cohort TCR clusters to co-occur in the 120 or so validation repertoires was identified by a subsequent analysis.

Concerning this clone itself: Antigen: not known.

It was the roughly 110-subject validation cohort, separate from the roughly 700-subject first cohort, to which the donors belonged. The clonotype was recovered from a woman aged 25 to 45 in good health and CMV-seronegative. The sample taken for sequencing was PBMCs. The chain carries TRBV5-1 and TRBJ2-1, with 12 bases aligning to TRBD2. The CDR3 nucleotides read TGCGCCAGCAGCCTAGGACTAGCGGGGTTCTACAATGAGCAGTTCTTC. Its translation is CASSLGLAGFYNEQFF. Full variable domain (missing parts from reference TRBV5-1 and TRBJ2-1): KAGVTQTPRYLIKTRGQQVTLSCSPISGHRSVSWYQQTPGQGLQFLFEYFSETQRNKGNFPGRFSGRQFSNSRSEMNVSTLELGDSALYLCASSLGLAGFYNEQFFGPGTRLTVL.